The 30 T cell receptor beta chains listed next were all sequenced from one sample in a study of cytomegalovirus exposure and HLA in healthy donors. TCRdb's table, derived via immunoSEQ multiplex PCR, lists solely in-frame clones and lacks some. This sample has approximately 170,000 clones, with about 89% found just once. Material: PBMCs. The source of these receptors is a woman between 18 and 29 years old in good health and CMV-seropositive.

This chain joins TRBV4-2 and TRBJ2-7, with 8 nucleotides matching TRBD1. The germline V gene has CDR1 LGHNA and CDR2 YNFKEQ. This CDR3 contains 17 residues. V dropped 0 bases and J dropped 3; count of bases not matched to a gene: 10. CDR3 in amino acids: CASSQDLFDRGYYEQYF. In nucleotides, the CDR3 is TGTGCCAGCAGCCAAGACCTCTTCGACAGGGGATACTACGAGCAGTACTTC.

The chain uses TRBV4-3 and TRBJ2-2, with a tentative D call TRBD1 (6 bases). Germline CDR1 and CDR2: LGHNA and YSLEER. The germline V and J ends were trimmed by 1 base and 2 bases, with 17 bases remaining between them. This CDR3 comprises 18 residues. CDR3 sequence: CASSQGVMGRGNTGELFF. CDR3 DNA sequence: TGCGCCAGCAGCCAAGGTGTCATGGGCAGGGGTAACACCGGGGAGCTGTTTTTT.

DNA for the CDR3: TGCGCCAGCAGCCCGGGGACGGGAGCGGGCTACACCTTC. Translating it yields CASSPGTGAGYTF. This chain links TRBV4-1 with TRBJ1-2; TRBD1 is a possible D gene (5 bases). The CDR3 spans 13 residues. V lost 4 bases to trimming and J lost 8 bases, with 14 bases between them. CDR1 is MGHRA, CDR2 YSYEKL, per germline.

The V gene is TRBV4-3, the J gene TRBJ2-1; D might be TRBD2 (5 bases). CDR1 and CDR2 from the germline V gene are LGHNA and YSLEER. Trimming left V 4 bases short and J 7 bases short, with 11 bases between. The CDR3 is made up of 13 amino acids. DNA of the CDR3: TGCGCCAGCAGCCTACAAGGGAGTAATGAGCAGTTCTTC. Protein: CASSLQGSNEQFF.

The CDR3: CASSVGLADSYEQYF. The CDR3 DNA reads as TGTGCCAGCAGCGTAGGACTAGCGGACTCCTACGAGCAGTACTTC. The chain joins TRBV9 to TRBJ2-7, with 9 bases matching TRBD2. The CDR3 length is 15 residues. The trim removed 0 bases at V and 0 bases at J, leaving 1 base unmatched. Germline assignment: CDR1 SGDLS and CDR2 YYNGEE.

The chain combines TRBV19 with TRBJ2-4; 8 nucleotides match TRBD2. This CDR3 is built from 16 residues. Germline V gene sequence: CDR1 LNHDA, CDR2 SQIVND (reference sequence). With V trimmed by 6 bases and J by 9 bases, 16 bases remained unmatched. DNA of the CDR3: TGTGCCAGTAGCCCCGGGACGCAAACGGGAGGGGGCATTCAGTACTTC. This sequence encodes CASSPGTQTGGGIQYF.

The V and J genes are TRBV15 and TRBJ2-1, with 9 bases that match TRBD1. Germline V CDR1 and CDR2: LNHNV, YYDKDF (reference sequence). The CDR3 has 16 residues. V lost 0 bases to trimming and J lost 6 bases; unmatched junction nucleotides: 6. The CDR3 nucleotides read TGTGCCACCAGCAGAGATGGCGAGACAGGGGGCAATGAGCAGTTCTTC. Translating gives CATSRDGETGGNEQFF.

The genes are TRBV11-2 and TRBJ1-1; 8 nucleotides align to TRBD1. The junction had 6 bases not matched to a gene; V was cut back by 8 bases and J by 4 bases. Germline values: CDR1 SGHAT, CDR2 FQNNGV. The CDR3 consists of 13 residues. The CDR3 nucleotides read TGTGCCAGCCGTAACAGGGGGGGCACTGAAGCTTTCTTT. Its translation: CASRNRGGTEAFF.

The V gene is TRBV7-3, the J gene TRBJ2-1; TRBD2 matches at 9 bases. Germline assignment: CDR1 SGHTA and CDR2 FQGTGA. V shed 0 bases and J 8 bases; nucleotides not matched to a gene: 11. CDR3 length equals 17 residues. CDR3 sequence: CASSLTIKASGVHEQFF. CDR3 bases: TGTGCCAGCAGCTTAACGATTAAGGCTAGCGGGGTCCATGAGCAGTTCTTC.

V and J are TRBV29-1 and TRBJ2-3, with D possibly being TRBD2 (7 bases). This CDR3 has 15 amino acids. V lost 7 bases to trimming and J lost 1 base, with 18 bases between them. The germline V gene encodes CDR1 SQVTM and CDR2 ANQGSEA. The DNA for the CDR3 is TGCAGCGCGCGAGGCGGGGGCACCCGCACAGATACGCAGTATTTT. Translating it yields CSARGGGTRTDTQYF.

The genes are TRBV27 and TRBJ1-1; no reliable D call. The CDR3 runs to 13 residues. Per germline, CDR1 MNHEY and CDR2 SMNVEV (reference sequence). V lost 6 bases, J lost 7 bases, and 15 bases lay in between. As DNA, the CDR3 is TGTGCCAGCAGCCCGGGCGGGTATGGTGAAGCTTTCTTT. This gives the protein CASSPGGYGEAFF.

The chain uses TRBV27 and TRBJ2-5, with 8 nucleotides matching TRBD2. CDR1 MNHEY and CDR2 SMNVEV come from the germline V gene (reference sequence). The CDR3 spans 15 residues. Trimming cost V 2 bases and J 2 bases; bases outside gene matches: 4. The CDR3 DNA is TGTGCCAGCAGTTTAGGCGGGGGGCGGCAAGAGACCCAGTACTTC. Protein product: CASSLGGGRQETQYF.

The chain carries TRBV5-1 and TRBJ1-3, with a weak D call TRBD1 (5 bases). The CDR3 totals 15 residues. Germline V gene sequence: CDR1 SGHRS, CDR2 YFSETQ. V was shortened by 1 base and J by 0 bases, with 8 bases between the two germline ends. CDR3 sequence (DNA): TGCGCCAGCAGCTTGAGGGGAAGCTCTGGAAACACCATATATTTT. It specifies CASSLRGSSGNTIYF.

V usage is TRBV9 and J usage is TRBJ2-3; TRBD2 aligns across 8 bases. The CDR3 length is 15 residues. V dropped 0 bases and J dropped 5; count of bases not matched to a gene: 5. Germline V lookup: CDR1 SGDLS, CDR2 YYNGEE. CDR3 in amino acids: CASSVDGRAGDTQYF. Here the CDR3 DNA reads TGTGCCAGCAGCGTAGACGGGAGGGCCGGAGATACGCAGTATTTT.

V gene TRBV19 combines with J gene TRBJ2-3; TRBD2 might be the D (6 bases). The CDR3 length is 15 residues. From germline, CDR1 is LNHDA and CDR2 SQIVND (reference sequence). Trimming removed 5 bases from V and 5 bases from J, with 17 bases in between. This CDR3 is CASSVRGEKGDTQYF. CDR3 bases: TGTGCCAGTAGTGTCCGCGGGGAAAAGGGAGATACGCAGTATTTT.

This rearrangement joins TRBV27 to TRBJ1-4; 11 bases are a match to TRBD1. Losses at the gene ends were 5 bases for V and 8 bases for J; bases not matched to a gene: 13. In germline, CDR1 is MNHEY, CDR2 SMNVEV (reference sequence). The CDR3 sequence is 17 residues long. CDR3 coding DNA: TGTGCCAGCAGTGGACGGACAGGGGGCGCAAATCGCGAAAAACTGTTTTTT. Protein: CASSGRTGGANREKLFF.

J is TRBJ2-7 and V is TRBV7-2; D unclear. In germline, CDR1 is SGHTA, CDR2 FQGNSA. The CDR3 is made up of 15 amino acids. V dropped 1 base and J dropped 1 base, with 11 bases sitting between them. The CDR3 nucleotides are TGTGCCAGCAGCTTAGACTATTTCCTATCCTACGAGCAGTACTTC. Protein sequence: CASSLDYFLSYEQYF.

The chain combines TRBV9 with TRBJ1-3; D remains ambiguous. CDR3 length equals 14 residues. The V end was cut by 4 bases, the J end by 0 bases, with 8 bases between. The germline V gene encodes CDR1 SGDLS and CDR2 YYNGEE. The CDR3 DNA sequence: TGTGCCAGCAGCTCCCTCAGCTCTGGAAACACCATATATTTT. It yields the protein CASSSLSSGNTIYF. The variable domain in full, with the rest retrieved from reference TRBV9 and TRBJ1-3, is DSGVTQTPKHLITATGQRVTLRCSPRSGDLSVYWYQQSLDQGLQFLIQYYNGEERAKGNILERFSAQQFPDLHSELNLSSLELGDSALYFCASSSLSSGNTIYFGEGSWLTVV.

CDR3 in amino acids: CASSFEGGSFTEQFF. The CDR3 DNA reads as TGTGCCAGCAGTTTTGAGGGCGGGAGTTTCACTGAGCAGTTCTTC. The chain couples TRBV27 to TRBJ2-1, with 7 bases aligning to TRBD2. The V gene's germline CDR1 is MNHEY and CDR2 SMNVEV (reference sequence). Germline trimming cut 3 bases from V and 9 bases from J; bases unmatched to any gene: 11. The CDR3 sequence is 15 residues long.

The J gene is TRBJ1-5, the V gene TRBV9, with 8 bases matching TRBD1. CDR3 length: 15 residues. After removal of 6 bases from V and 6 bases from J, the junction contained 11 bases not matched to a gene. Germline lookup yields CDR1 SGDLS and CDR2 YYNGEE. CDR3 amino acids: CASTIRDRLSQPQHF. In DNA form, the CDR3 reads TGTGCCAGCACGATCAGGGACAGGTTGAGTCAGCCCCAGCATTTT. The whole variable domain, remainder taken from reference TRBV9 and TRBJ1-5, is DSGVTQTPKHLITATGQRVTLRCSPRSGDLSVYWYQQSLDQGLQFLIQYYNGEERAKGNILERFSAQQFPDLHSELNLSSLELGDSALYFCASTIRDRLSQPQHFGDGTRLSIL.

The J gene is TRBJ2-7, the V gene TRBV7-4; 8 nucleotides agree with TRBD2. This CDR3 has 17 residues. Trimming took 1 base from V and 5 from J; bases not matched to a gene: 13. The V gene's germline CDR1 is SGHVT and CDR2 SQSDAQ. The CDR3 DNA follows: TGTGCCAGCAGCTTAGGGGTAGCGGGGCCCTTGGCCCACGAGCAGTACTTC. It yields the protein CASSLGVAGPLAHEQYF.

The count of this clone is one. The V and J genes are TRBV27 and TRBJ2-7; 7 positions match TRBD2. V shed 6 bases and J 1 base; nucleotides not matched to a gene: 15. Looked up from germline, CDR1 is MNHEY and CDR2 is SMNVEV (reference sequence). The CDR3 has 17 residues. The CDR3 reads CASRGVRGGSESYEQYF. For the CDR3, the DNA is TGTGCCAGCAGGGGGGTCCGGGGCGGGAGTGAGTCCTACGAGCAGTACTTC.

This chain links TRBV28 with TRBJ1-3, with unresolved D. Germline CDR1 is MDHEN and CDR2 is SYDVKM. The CDR3 totals 16 residues. Trimming left V 3 bases short and J 0 bases short, with 12 bases between. The CDR3 nucleotides read TGTGCCAGCAGTTTGACCGGACTGTCCTCTGGAAACACCATATATTTT. Translation: CASSLTGLSSGNTIYF.

The table lists this clone with a count of one. The V and J genes are TRBV5-1 and TRBJ2-7, with 11 bases that match TRBD2. Per the germline V gene, CDR1 is SGHRS and CDR2 is YFSETQ. Unmatched junction bases numbered 6, after V lost 1 base and J lost 0 bases. The CDR3 is 17 residues long. The CDR3 coding sequence is TGCGCCAGCAGCTTGATGCGTAGCGGGGGGGGCTCCTACGAGCAGTACTTC. Protein sequence: CASSLMRSGGGSYEQYF. Together with reference TRBV5-1 and TRBJ2-7, the CDR3 gives the full variable domain: KAGVTQTPRYLIKTRGQQVTLSCSPISGHRSVSWYQQTPGQGLQFLFEYFSETQRNKGNFPGRFSGRQFSNSRSEMNVSTLELGDSALYLCASSLMRSGGGSYEQYFGPGTRLTVT.

The chain uses TRBV4-1 and TRBJ2-1; 9 bases match TRBD2. The CDR3 sequence is 16 residues long. Looked up from germline, CDR1 is MGHRA and CDR2 is YSYEKL. With V trimmed by 0 bases and J by 15 bases, 15 bases remained unmatched. The CDR3 here is CASSQDPGLASYQRFF. The DNA of the CDR3 is TGCGCCAGCAGCCAAGACCCGGGACTAGCCTCCTATCAGCGGTTCTTC.

V and J are TRBV10-3 and TRBJ1-3; 12 positions match TRBD1. The germline CDR1 and CDR2 sequences are ENHRY and SYGVKD. The CDR3 runs 17 residues. The V gene end was trimmed by 0 bases and the J gene end by 2 bases; junction bases not matched to a gene: 2. The CDR3 reads CAISESGTGGPGNTIYF. Here the CDR3 DNA reads TGTGCCATCAGTGAGTCGGGGACAGGGGGCCCTGGAAACACCATATATTTT.

The chain combines TRBV9 with TRBJ2-3; 9 nucleotides align to TRBD2. After removal of 0 bases from V and 1 base from J, the junction contained 0 bases not matched to a gene. Germline assignment: CDR1 SGDLS and CDR2 YYNGEE. The CDR3 totals 15 residues. The CDR3 here is CASSVGTSGTDTQYF. CDR3 bases: TGTGCCAGCAGCGTAGGGACTAGCGGCACAGATACGCAGTATTTT.

CDR3 in DNA: TGTGCCAGCAGTTCTGTCTCCTTCTCTGGGGCCAACGTCCTGACTTTC. Amino acid sequence: CASSSVSFSGANVLTF. The chain couples TRBV27 to TRBJ2-6, with unresolved D. Per the germline V gene, CDR1 is MNHEY and CDR2 is SMNVEV (reference sequence). This CDR3 is 16 amino acids long. V was pared by 4 bases and J by 0 bases, with 10 bases between.

The DNA of the CDR3 is TGCGCCAGCAGCTTGGGGGCTAGCGGAGTGGAAGAGACCCAGTACTTC. Translated, it gives CASSLGASGVEETQYF. V usage is TRBV5-1 and J usage is TRBJ2-5; TRBD2 aligns across 7 bases. Trimming took 0 bases from V and 3 from J; bases not matched to a gene: 8. This CDR3 contains 16 residues. Germline-derived CDR1 and CDR2 are SGHRS and YFSETQ.

The chain uses TRBV5-1 and TRBJ1-2, with no clear D. Germline assignment: CDR1 SGHRS and CDR2 YFSETQ. CDR3 size: 12 residues. V dropped 0 bases and J dropped 8 bases, with 8 bases sitting between them. The CDR3 sequence: CASSLDSWGYTF. CDR3 DNA: TGCGCCAGCAGCTTGGACAGTTGGGGCTACACCTTC.